Each of the 5 T cell receptor beta chains below was sequenced from the same sample in a study of cytomegalovirus exposure and HLA in healthy donors. The data were produced by immunoSEQ multiplex PCR, yet TCRdb's version contains in-frame clones alone and is incomplete. The sample consists of under 300,000 clones, around 91% of them appearing once. Specimen: PBMCs. Source of these receptors: a young woman in good health and CMV-seronegative.

Turning to this clone: In the same sample, other DNA sequences code for this CDR3. The chain employs TRBV5-1 and TRBJ1-5; D is possibly TRBD1 (6 bases). Germline V gene lookup returns CDR1 SGHRS and CDR2 YFSETQ. CDR3 length equals 15 residues. Trimming shortened V by 1 base and J by 4 bases, and 12 bases separated the two germline ends. The CDR3 DNA reads as TGCGCCAGCAGCTTGCGGGGGGCGGGTAATCAGCCCCAGCATTTT. Translation gives CASSLRGAGNQPQHF.

The J gene is TRBJ2-7, the V gene TRBV6-1; 9 nucleotides agree with TRBD2. Germline V gene sequence: CDR1 MNHNS, CDR2 SASEGT. This CDR3 has 13 residues. V was clipped by 8 bases and J by 4 bases; unmatched bases: 6. CDR3: CASCQTSGYEQYV. As DNA, the CDR3 is TGTGCCAGCTGCCAGACTAGCGGTTACGAGCAGTACGTC.

The chain couples TRBV4-1 to TRBJ2-1; 11 bases align to TRBD2. Germline values: CDR1 MGHRA, CDR2 YSYEKL. This CDR3 has 16 residues. The V gene end was trimmed by 4 bases and the J gene end by 9 bases; junction bases not matched to a gene: 11. This chain's CDR3 is CASSPYSGGALGEQFF. The CDR3 DNA sequence: TGCGCCAGCAGCCCGTATAGCGGGGGGGCCTTGGGTGAGCAGTTCTTC.

This clone was recorded once. This sequence joins TRBV5-1 and TRBJ2-2, with 7 positions matching TRBD1. The length of the CDR3 is 15 residues. V shed 0 bases, J shed 2 bases, and the junction held 1 base outside the gene matches. Germline values: CDR1 SGHRS, CDR2 YFSETQ. The chain's CDR3 is CASSLGQGNTGELFF. In nucleotides, the CDR3 is TGCGCCAGCAGCTTGGGACAGGGAAACACCGGGGAGCTGTTTTTT.

The chain has TRBV2 and TRBJ1-5; 7 bases are a match to TRBD1. This CDR3 is built from 16 residues. V was clipped by 1 base and J by 1 base; unmatched bases: 4. Germline V gene lookup returns CDR1 SNHLY and CDR2 FYNNEI. The CDR3: CASSEGGGMSNQPQHF. The CDR3 DNA sequence: TGTGCCAGCAGTGAAGGAGGGGGCATGAGCAATCAGCCCCAGCATTTT.